The 2 T cell receptor beta chains given below trace back to one sample, sequenced in a study of blood T cell repertoires in COVID-19. Sequencing was performed with immunoSEQ multiplex PCR; in TCRdb, only in-frame clones are kept and a portion is missing. The sample has 250,000 to 350,000 clones; about nine tenths are singletons. Sequenced sample: PBMCs or T cells enriched from blood (not recorded which). The source is a woman between 18 and 30 years old who had recovered from COVID-19.

The V gene is TRBV30, the J gene TRBJ2-1, with 9 bases that match TRBD2. Germline values: CDR1 GTSNPN, CDR2 SVGIG (reference sequence). The J segment lost 0 bases and the V segment lost 2 bases, leaving 8 bases of the junction unmatched. CDR3 length equals 17 residues. Here the CDR3 DNA reads TGTGCCTGGAGTAGGCAGCGGGGGGAAAGCTCCTACAATGAGCAGTTCTTC. Residues: CAWSRQRGESSYNEQFF.

This sequence joins TRBV14 and TRBJ1-2; possible D gene TRBD1, 5 bases. The V gene lost 0 bases and the J gene lost 5 bases, with 7 bases spanning the gap. The CDR3 totals 13 residues. The germline V gene has CDR1 SGHDN and CDR2 FVKESK. The CDR3 DNA reads TGTGCCAGCAGCCAAGAACGGGGGTATGGCTACACCTTC. Protein: CASSQERGYGYTF.